This TCR beta chain was recovered during a study of CD8+CD57+ T cells in acquired aplastic anemia. Whole-study context: Sorted CD4+ and CD8+ cells gave an average of around 3 ug of DNA. Points from the study as a whole: Shared by patients and controls, 25 to 35 CD8+ CDR3s were abundant in patients. Any difference that existed in CD8+ Simpson's diversity between patients and controls was not significant.

In its sample, this clonotype was seen a few times. Its antigen is not known. TCR beta VDJ and CDR3 profiles were obtained from a genomic DNA template. TCRdb independently ran MiXCR on the reads; one entry per CDR3 protein. The table shows about 270,000 distinct CDR3 sequences, with less than 85% occurring only once. Patients selected for sequencing had displayed CD8+CD57+ cell expansion by flow cytometry. Blood sampling was performed on the patients, and none of them had received therapy by then. CDR1 DFQATT and CDR2 SNEGSKA come from the germline V gene (reference sequence). The CDR3 totals 12 residues. V lost 7 bases to trimming and J lost 3 bases; unmatched junction nucleotides: 6.

The origin of this receptor is a human donor with aplastic anemia. The sequenced material came from sorted CD4+, CD8+, or CD8+CD57+ T cells (not recorded which) from PBMCs. This chain links TRBV20-1 with TRBJ2-7, with TRBD1 matching over 7 bases. As DNA, the CDR3 is TGCAGTGGGGACAGATTAAACTACGAGCAGTACTTC. Encoded protein: CSGDRLNYEQYF.